The clone carrying this T cell receptor beta chain has more than one count but fewer than ten. Its cognate antigen is unknown. TCRdb redid the calling of the reads with MiXCR, one entry per CDR3 protein. The table records fewer than 850,000 distinct CDR3 sequences, about 27% of them present only once. The CDR3 length is 12 residues. Germline CDR1 reads LNHDA; CDR2 reads SQIVND (reference sequence). V was clipped by 5 bases and J by 8 bases, with 10 bases between them. These data belong to a study of T cell repertoires in cytomegalovirus infection. Overall study: Public TCR beta signatures indicated both CMV infection and matching HLA type. Study-wide results and limits: Summed frequency of shared TCR beta families picked out CMV carriers who also had the relevant HLA.

Sample: cultured CD8+ T cells from PBMCs, taken from culture after CMV antigen stimulation. This chain uses TRBV19 with TRBJ2-1; a possible D gene is TRBD2 (7 bases). The clonotype comes from a human donor in good health (CMV status not recorded). Some clones in this sample may be carry-over from other donors' samples. CDR3 nucleotide sequence: TGTGCCAGTAGTGAGGGGGGGCATGAGCAGTTCTTC. It specifies CASSEGGHEQFF.